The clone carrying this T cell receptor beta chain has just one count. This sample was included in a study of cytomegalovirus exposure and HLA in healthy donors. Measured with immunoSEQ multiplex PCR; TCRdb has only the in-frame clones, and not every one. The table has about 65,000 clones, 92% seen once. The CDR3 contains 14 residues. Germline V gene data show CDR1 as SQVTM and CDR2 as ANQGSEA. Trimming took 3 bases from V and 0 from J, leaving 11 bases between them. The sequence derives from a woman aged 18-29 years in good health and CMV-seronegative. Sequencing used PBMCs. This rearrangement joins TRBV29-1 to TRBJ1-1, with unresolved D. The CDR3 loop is CSVEEWRMNTEAFF. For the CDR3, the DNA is TGCAGCGTTGAGGAGTGGAGAATGAACACTGAAGCTTTCTTT.